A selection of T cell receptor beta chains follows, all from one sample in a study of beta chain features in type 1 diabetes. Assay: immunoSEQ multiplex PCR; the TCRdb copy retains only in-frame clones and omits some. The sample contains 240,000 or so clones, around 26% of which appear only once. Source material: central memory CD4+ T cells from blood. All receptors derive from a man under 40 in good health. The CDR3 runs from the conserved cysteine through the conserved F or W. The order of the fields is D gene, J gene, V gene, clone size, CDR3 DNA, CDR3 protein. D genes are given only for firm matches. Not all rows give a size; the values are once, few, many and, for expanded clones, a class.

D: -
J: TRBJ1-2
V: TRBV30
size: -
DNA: TGTGCCTGGAGTTACGGGGGCCTCTACACCTTC
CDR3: CAWSYGGLYTF

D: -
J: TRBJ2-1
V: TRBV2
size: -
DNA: TGTGCCAGCAGTGAAGTGGCTCCCGAGCAGTTCTTC
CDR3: CASSEVAPEQFF

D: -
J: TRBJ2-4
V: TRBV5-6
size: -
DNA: TGTGCCAGCAGCCCTTTTGGCGGTCAAAACATTCAGTACTTC
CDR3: CASSPFGGQNIQYF

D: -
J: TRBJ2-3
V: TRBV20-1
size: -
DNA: TGCAGTGCCCTCAGGTCAGATACGCAGTATTTT
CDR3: CSALRSDTQYF

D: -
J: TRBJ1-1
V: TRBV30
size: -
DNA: TGTGCCTGGAGTGTACAACGGGGCACTGAAGCTTTCTTT
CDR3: CAWSVQRGTEAFF

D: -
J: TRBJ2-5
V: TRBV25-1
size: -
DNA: TGTGCCAGCCAAAGAGGTAAAGAGACCCAGTACTTC
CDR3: CASQRGKETQYF

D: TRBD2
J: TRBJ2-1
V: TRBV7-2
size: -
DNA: TGTGCCAGCAGCTTATATAGCGGGAGCTCCTACAATGAGCAGTTCTTC
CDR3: CASSLYSGSSYNEQFF

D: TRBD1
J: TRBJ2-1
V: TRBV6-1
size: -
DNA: TGTGCCAGCAGTCAGGGGGCTGACAATGAGCAGTTCTTC
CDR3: CASSQGADNEQFF

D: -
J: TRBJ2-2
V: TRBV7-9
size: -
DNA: TGTGCCAGCAGCTACGAGGATGGGACATCGAACACCGGGGAGCTGTTTTTT
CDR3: CASSYEDGTSNTGELFF

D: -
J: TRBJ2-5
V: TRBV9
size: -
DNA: TGTGCCAGCAGCCGGGACTTCCAAGAGACCCAGTACTTC
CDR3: CASSRDFQETQYF

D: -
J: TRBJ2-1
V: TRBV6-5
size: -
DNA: TGTGCCAGCAGTCTCTTGGAAGAGCAGTTCTTC
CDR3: CASSLLEEQFF

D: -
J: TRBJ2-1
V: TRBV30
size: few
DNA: TGTGCCTGGAGCCCCCGGGGAATTCGGTCCCCAGAAAGGTTCTTC
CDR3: CAWSPRGIRSPERFF

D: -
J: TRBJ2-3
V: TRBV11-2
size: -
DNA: TGTGCCAGCAGCTTAGAGCCTTCTAGCACAGATACGCAGTATTTT
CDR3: CASSLEPSSTDTQYF

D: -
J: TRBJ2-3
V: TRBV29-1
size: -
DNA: TGCAGCGTTGTGGGGCAGTACACAGATACGCAGTATTTT
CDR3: CSVVGQYTDTQYF

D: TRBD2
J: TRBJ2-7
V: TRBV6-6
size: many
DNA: TGTGCCAGCAGTTACTCGAGCCAGCGGGGGGCTTACGAGCAGTACTTC
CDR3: CASSYSSQRGAYEQYF

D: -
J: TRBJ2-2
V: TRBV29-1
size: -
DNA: TGCAGCGTTGGTGCACAGGGTAACACCGGGGAGCTGTTTTTT
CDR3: CSVGAQGNTGELFF

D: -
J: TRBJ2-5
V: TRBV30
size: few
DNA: TGTGCCTGGAGTACCGGGACGGGCGAGACCCAGTACTTC
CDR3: CAWSTGTGETQYF

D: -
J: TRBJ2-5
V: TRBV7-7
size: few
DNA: TGTGCCAGCGGGGAAGAGACCCAGTACTTC
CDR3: CASGEETQYF

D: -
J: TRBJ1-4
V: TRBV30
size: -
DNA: TGTGCCTGGAGTCCCGACTCTAATGAAAAACTGTTTTTT
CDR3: CAWSPDSNEKLFF

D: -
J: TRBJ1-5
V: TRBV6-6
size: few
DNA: TGTGCCAGCAGTGAGCAGGGTAATCAGCCCCAGCATTTT
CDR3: CASSEQGNQPQHF

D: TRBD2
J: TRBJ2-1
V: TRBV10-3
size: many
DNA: TGTGCCATTGGACGACTAGCGGGCGTCCAGAATGAGCAGTTCTTC
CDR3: CAIGRLAGVQNEQFF

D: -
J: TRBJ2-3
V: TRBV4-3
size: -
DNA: TGCGCCAGCAGCCAAGCCGGGGCCTTTTCTAGCACAGATACGCAGTATTTT
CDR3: CASSQAGAFSSTDTQYF

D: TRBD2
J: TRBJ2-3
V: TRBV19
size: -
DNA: TGTGCCAGTACCAATAGCGGGAGAAGCACAGATACGCAGTATTTT
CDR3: CASTNSGRSTDTQYF

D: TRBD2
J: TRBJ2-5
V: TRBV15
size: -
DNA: TGTGCCACCAGCCCGCGGACTAGCGGGGGAGAGACCCAGTACTTC
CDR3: CATSPRTSGGETQYF

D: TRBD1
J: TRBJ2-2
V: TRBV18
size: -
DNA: TGTGCCAGCTCACCGGGACAGGGGAACACCGGGGAGCTGTTTTTT
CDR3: CASSPGQGNTGELFF

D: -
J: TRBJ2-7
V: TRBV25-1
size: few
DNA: TGTGCCAGCAGTGAAGGAGGAGCCTACGAGCAGTACTTC
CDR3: CASSEGGAYEQYF